Shown below are 9 T cell receptor beta chains from a single sample sequenced in a study of vaccination effects on CD4 cells after COVID-19. Their target antigens are unknown. With the ViraFEST assay, the study expanded antigen-specific CD4+ T cells using viral peptide pools, then sequenced them. Subsequent to roughly 9 days of culture, CD4+ T cells were isolated. All study participants received two doses of BNT162b2 or mRNA-1273 vaccine. This table comes from immunoSEQ multiplex PCR, and its TCRdb copy is limited to in-frame clones, with some not included. The table includes approximately 13,000 clones, 72% detected once. The sequencing used CD4+ T cells from PBMCs cultured with SARS-CoV-2 spike peptides, collected after COVID-19 vaccination. These receptor sequences come from a human donor who received a COVID-19 vaccine.

This clone was counted once. The J gene is TRBJ1-5, the V gene TRBV7-8; tentatively, D is TRBD1 (6 bases). This CDR3 is 16 amino acids long. Looked up from germline, CDR1 is SGHVS and CDR2 is FQNEAQ. With 1 base removed from V and 4 bases from J, the gap between germline ends came to 14 bases. The CDR3 reads CASSLGGRGPNQPQHF. The CDR3 DNA follows: TGTGCCAGCAGCTTAGGCGGCAGGGGTCCAAATCAGCCCCAGCATTTT.

The chain joins TRBV14 to TRBJ2-7; D is perhaps TRBD1 (7 bases). This CDR3 contains 17 residues. CDR1 and CDR2 (germline): SGHDN, FVKESK. Trimming took off 4 bases at V and 0 bases at J, with 19 bases between the two ends. CDR3 DNA sequence: TGTGCCAGCAGCCCTCGGCGGAGGGGACAGAGCTCCTACGAGCAGTACTTC. This sequence encodes CASSPRRRGQSSYEQYF. Together with reference TRBV14 and TRBJ2-7, the CDR3 gives the full variable domain: EAGVTQFPSHSVIEKGQTVTLRCDPISGHDNLYWYRRVMGKEIKFLLHFVKESKQDESGMPNNRFLAERTGGTYSTLKVQPAELEDSGVYFCASSPRRRGQSSYEQYFGPGTRLTVT.

CDR3 sequence (DNA): TGCAGCGCCCGAAGGGGGAATCAGCCCCAGCATTTT. Its translation is CSARRGNQPQHF. The chain couples TRBV29-1 to TRBJ1-5; D is possibly TRBD1 (6 bases). V was clipped by 7 bases and J by 4 bases, with 11 bases between them. The germline CDR1 and CDR2 sequences are SQVTM and ANQGSEA. This CDR3 has 12 amino acids.

This chain's CDR3 is CASEGLAGTKISYNEQFF. The DNA of the CDR3 is TGTGCCAGCGAAGGGCTAGCGGGAACTAAAATCTCCTACAATGAGCAGTTCTTC. This chain connects TRBV28 to TRBJ2-1; TRBD2 aligns across 9 bases. The CDR3 is made up of 18 amino acids. V lost 8 bases, J lost 0 bases, and 14 bases stayed unmatched. Germline CDR1 MDHEN, CDR2 SYDVKM.

The DNA of the CDR3 is TGTGCCAGTAGGGACAGGACGAACACCGGGGAGCTGTTTTTT. Translated: CASRDRTNTGELFF. The chain uses TRBV19 and TRBJ2-2; 7 bases fit TRBD1. Germline CDR1 LNHDA, CDR2 SQIVND (reference sequence). Trimming cost V 6 bases and J 0 bases; bases outside gene matches: 1. There are 14 residues in the CDR3.

This sequence joins TRBV7-4 and TRBJ2-3; 10 bases match TRBD2. The CDR3 totals 17 residues. The germline V gene has CDR1 SGHVT and CDR2 SQSDAQ. The V gene end was trimmed by 3 bases and the J gene end by 3 bases; junction bases not matched to a gene: 9. This CDR3 is CASSFRLAGATTDTQYF. As DNA, the CDR3 is TGTGCCAGCAGCTTCCGGCTAGCGGGGGCCACAACAGATACGCAGTATTTT.

The chain has TRBV3-1 (or the pseudogene TRBV3-2) and TRBJ2-1, with a weak D call TRBD2 (5 bases). Looked up from germline, CDR1 is LGHDT and CDR2 is YNNKEL (reference sequence). The CDR3 has 17 residues. Deletions cut 5 bases from V and 4 bases from J, with 21 bases between. The chain's CDR3 is CASSKGQGRPTYNEQFF. The CDR3 coding sequence is TGTGCCAGCAGCAAAGGGCAAGGGAGACCCACTTACAATGAGCAGTTCTTC.

J is TRBJ2-3 and V is TRBV7-3; no reliable D call. V was shortened by 3 bases and J by 6 bases, with 10 bases between the two germline ends. This CDR3 region has 13 residues. Germline CDR1 and CDR2: SGHTA and FQGTGA. This chain's CDR3 is CASSFQLGDTQYF. CDR3 coding DNA: TGTGCCAGCAGCTTCCAGTTAGGGGATACGCAGTATTTT.

In DNA, the CDR3 is TGTGCCAGCAGCCTCATGGCGACAGTTTTCTCTGGAAACACCATATATTTT. As protein: CASSLMATVFSGNTIYF. The chain couples TRBV3-1 (or the pseudogene TRBV3-2) to TRBJ1-3, with D possibly being TRBD1 (5 bases). Germline V CDR1 and CDR2: LGHDT, YNNKEL (reference sequence). The CDR3 length is 17 residues. V shed 4 bases and J shed 0 bases, with 16 bases lying between them.